These 30 T cell receptor beta chains were all obtained from the same sample, sequenced in a study of T cell changes during pregnancy in multiple sclerosis. Sequencing was performed with immunoSEQ multiplex PCR; in TCRdb, only in-frame clones are kept and a portion is missing. This table has about 44,000 clones, 90% to 95% appearing once. The source material was CD4+ T cells from peripheral blood mononuclear cells, sampled in the first trimester of pregnancy. The receptor set was obtained from a female donor with multiple sclerosis, enrolled in a pregnancy study.

The V and J genes are TRBV7-9 and TRBJ2-7, with 11 bases identical to TRBD2. The germline V gene has CDR1 SEHNR and CDR2 FQNEAQ (reference sequence). Trimming at V came to 1 base and at J to 4 bases, leaving 9 bases not matched to a gene. The CDR3 is 17 amino acids. CDR3: CASSLVTTSGVRYEQYF. For the CDR3, the DNA is TGTGCCAGCAGCTTAGTAACGACTAGCGGGGTAAGGTACGAGCAGTACTTC.

Here the CDR3 reads CASKTGEISYEQYF. CDR3 in DNA: TGTGCCAGCAAAACAGGGGAGATTTCCTACGAGCAGTACTTC. The chain links TRBV11-2 to TRBJ2-7; 7 nucleotides align to TRBD1. This CDR3 is built from 14 residues. Germline CDR1 SGHAT, CDR2 FQNNGV. V shed 7 bases and J 1 base; nucleotides not matched to a gene: 7.

The chain is built from TRBV18 and TRBJ1-2; 7 bases are shared with TRBD1. From germline, CDR1 is KGHSH and CDR2 LQKENI. This CDR3 is 12 amino acids long. The V and J ends lost 3 bases and 6 bases, in that order; junction bases with no gene match: 1. The CDR3 sequence is CASSPTGDGYTF. For the CDR3, the DNA is TGTGCCAGCTCACCTACAGGGGATGGCTACACCTTC. Filled out from reference TRBV18 and TRBJ1-2, the complete variable domain reads NAGVMQNPRHLVRRRGQEARLRCSPMKGHSHVYWYRQLPEEGLKFMVYLQKENIIDESGMPKERFSAEFPKEGPSILRIQQVVRGDSAAYFCASSPTGDGYTFGSGTRLTVV.

This chain links TRBV14 with TRBJ1-2, with D maybe TRBD1 (5 bases). Germline V lookup: CDR1 SGHDN, CDR2 FVKESK. V lost 1 base and J lost 8, with 17 bases in between. The CDR3 spans 15 residues. The CDR3 region has the DNA TGTGCCAGCAGCCAAGTCGACGGCCTGGGGCGGGGCTACACCTTC. Translated: CASSQVDGLGRGYTF. The full variable domain, rest sourced from reference TRBV14 and TRBJ1-2, is EAGVTQFPSHSVIEKGQTVTLRCDPISGHDNLYWYRRVMGKEIKFLLHFVKESKQDESGMPNNRFLAERTGGTYSTLKVQPAELEDSGVYFCASSQVDGLGRGYTFGSGTRLTVV.

The V and J genes are TRBV15 and TRBJ1-4, with D uncertain. The CDR3 consists of 14 residues. Germline V lookup: CDR1 LNHNV, CDR2 YYDKDF (reference sequence). Trimming removed 5 bases from V and 7 bases from J, with 14 bases in between. The CDR3 coding sequence is TGTGCCACCAGCGATATCCGGGCGGGTGAAAAACTGTTTTTT. Encoded protein: CATSDIRAGEKLFF.

This rearrangement joins TRBV27 to TRBJ2-1; 10 nucleotides agree with TRBD2. Looked up from germline, CDR1 is MNHEY and CDR2 is SMNVEV (reference sequence). The ends lost 4 bases at V and 5 bases at J; junction bases unmatched: 5. This CDR3 has 15 residues. CDR3 bases: TGTGCCAGCAGTTATAGCGGGGGGCTAGACAATGAGCAGTTCTTC. Its translation is CASSYSGGLDNEQFF.

This clone occurred once. The chain carries TRBV6-1 and TRBJ2-2; 10 bases match TRBD1. The CDR3 is 15 residues long. V gave up 6 bases and J gave up 4 bases; unmatched junction bases: 5. The germline CDR1 and CDR2 sequences are MNHNS and SASEGT. This chain's CDR3 is CASRPGTGVTGELFF. In DNA, the CDR3 is TGTGCCAGCAGACCCGGGACAGGGGTCACCGGGGAGCTGTTTTTT.

This clone was recorded once. This chain connects TRBV19 to TRBJ2-1, with 9 bases identical to TRBD1. CDR1 and CDR2 (germline): LNHDA, SQIVND (reference sequence). This CDR3 is 18 amino acids long. The V gene end was trimmed by 0 bases and the J gene end by 8 bases; junction bases not matched to a gene: 14. The CDR3 here is CASSIDEGVGQGRDEQFF. In DNA, the CDR3 is TGTGCCAGTAGTATAGATGAGGGGGTGGGACAGGGCCGGGATGAGCAGTTCTTC.

The gene calls are TRBV11-2 and TRBJ1-1; D is uncertain. The CDR3 extends over 13 amino acids. Between the trimmed V and J ends, which lost 4 bases and 3 bases, there was a span of 9 bases. The germline gives CDR1 SGHAT, CDR2 FQNNGV. CDR3 in DNA: TGTGCCAGCAGCTCCCTACGGGACACTGAAGCTTTCTTT. This gives the protein CASSSLRDTEAFF.

In this sample, this clone turned up once. The chain employs TRBV5-1 and TRBJ2-2; weak D call: TRBD1 (5 bases). CDR3 length equals 16 residues. The germline gives CDR1 SGHRS, CDR2 YFSETQ. Trimming pared 0 bases from V and 1 base from J, leaving 10 bases between. CDR3 amino acids: CASSLEGVGNTGELFF. For the CDR3, the DNA is TGCGCCAGCAGCTTGGAAGGGGTGGGGAACACCGGGGAGCTGTTTTTT.

Written as DNA, the CDR3 is TGTGCCAGCAGTGAACTAGCGGGAATTGGTGAGCAGTTCTTC. Translating it yields CASSELAGIGEQFF. This chain connects TRBV6-1 to TRBJ2-1; 9 bases map to TRBD2. CDR1 is MNHNS, CDR2 SASEGT, per germline. CDR3 length: 14 residues. Losses at the gene ends were 2 bases for V and 9 bases for J; bases not matched to a gene: 5.

The V gene is TRBV11-2, the J gene TRBJ2-3; 9 nucleotides line up with TRBD1. The V segment lost 4 bases and the J segment 2 bases; nucleotides outside the gene matches: 7. The CDR3 has 16 residues. The germline CDR1 and CDR2 sequences are SGHAT and FQNNGV. The CDR3 nucleotides are TGTGCCAGCAGCTCCCGGACAGGGGCCTTCACAGATACGCAGTATTTT. It yields the protein CASSSRTGAFTDTQYF.

V usage is TRBV5-6 and J usage is TRBJ2-3, with TRBD1 identical over 9 bases. CDR3 size: 18 residues. Trimming took 5 bases from V and 0 from J; bases not matched to a gene: 13. Germline loops: CDR1 SGHDT, CDR2 YYEEEE. The DNA of the CDR3 is TGTGCCAGCAGATCATTTCGGGACAGGGACTCTAGCACAGATACGCAGTATTTT. It codes for CASRSFRDRDSSTDTQYF.

The chain carries TRBV6-1 and TRBJ2-3, with TRBD2 as a possible D gene (7 bases). Germline lookup yields CDR1 MNHNS and CDR2 SASEGT. V lost 5 bases and J lost 1, with 10 bases in between. CDR3 size: 14 residues. CDR3 DNA: TGTGCCAGCAGTCCGGGGGGCGGCACAGATACGCAGTATTTT. It codes for CASSPGGGTDTQYF.

CDR3 in amino acids: CASSHSSGGGETQYF. CDR3 nucleotide sequence: TGCGCCAGCAGCCACTCTAGCGGGGGTGGGGAGACCCAGTACTTC. The chain is built from TRBV4-1 and TRBJ2-5; TRBD2 agrees at 10 bases. The germline CDR1 and CDR2 sequences are MGHRA and YSYEKL. Trimming at V came to 3 bases and at J to 5 bases, leaving 6 bases not matched to a gene. The CDR3 is made up of 15 amino acids.

This chain connects TRBV5-1 to TRBJ2-5; 7 positions match TRBD1. V trimming: 0 bases; J trimming: 2 bases; junction bases outside the gene matches: 4. The germline CDR1 and CDR2 sequences are SGHRS and YFSETQ. The CDR3 runs 15 residues. The CDR3 is CASSLAPGGQETQYF. The CDR3 DNA reads as TGCGCCAGCAGCTTGGCGCCAGGGGGTCAAGAGACCCAGTACTTC.

This chain uses TRBV5-1 with TRBJ1-6, with unresolved D. The length of the CDR3 is 15 residues. V lost 4 bases to trimming and J lost 9 bases, with 17 bases between them. The germline V gene has CDR1 SGHRS and CDR2 YFSETQ. The DNA for the CDR3 is TGCGCCAGCAGCGGTGAATTCGGTTCGAGTTCACCCCTCCACTTT. Encoded protein: CASSGEFGSSSPLHF.

This clone has only one observation. The chain is built from TRBV18 and TRBJ2-3, with 8 bases lining up with TRBD1. Germline CDR1 reads KGHSH; CDR2 reads LQKENI. The CDR3 consists of 15 residues. The V gene end was trimmed by 5 bases and the J gene end by 3 bases; junction bases not matched to a gene: 7. The CDR3 region is CASSLDRERTDTQYF. DNA for the CDR3: TGTGCCAGCTCATTGGACAGGGAGAGGACAGATACGCAGTATTTT. The full variable domain, rest sourced from reference TRBV18 and TRBJ2-3, is NAGVMQNPRHLVRRRGQEARLRCSPMKGHSHVYWYRQLPEEGLKFMVYLQKENIIDESGMPKERFSAEFPKEGPSILRIQQVVRGDSAAYFCASSLDRERTDTQYFGPGTRLTVL.

The chain recombines TRBV19 with TRBJ1-5, with D perhaps TRBD1 (5 bases). Germline V gene sequence: CDR1 LNHDA, CDR2 SQIVND (reference sequence). The CDR3 spans 15 residues. Trimming took off 10 bases at V and 2 bases at J, with 18 bases between the two ends. As DNA, the CDR3 is TGTGCCACCAAAACCAGACAGATCGGCAATCAGCCCCAGCATTTT. Translating it yields CATKTRQIGNQPQHF.

This chain uses TRBV9 with TRBJ2-7; 7 bases map to TRBD2. Germline V gene data show CDR1 as SGDLS and CDR2 as YYNGEE. The CDR3 is 15 amino acids. V was clipped by 4 bases and J by 2 bases; unmatched bases: 9. The CDR3 loop is CASSPKAGVTYEQYF. DNA of the CDR3: TGTGCCAGCAGCCCCAAGGCGGGAGTTACCTACGAGCAGTACTTC.

The chain uses TRBV18 and TRBJ2-7; 9 nucleotides line up with TRBD2. The CDR3 loop spans 14 amino acids. V shed 3 bases and J 4 bases; nucleotides not matched to a gene: 4. Germline CDR1 reads KGHSH; CDR2 reads LQKENI. CDR3 DNA: TGTGCCAGCTCACCGGCAGCGGGGGGTTACGAGCAGTACTTC. Translated, it gives CASSPAAGGYEQYF.

V is TRBV9 and J is TRBJ1-5; a weak D match, TRBD1 (5 bases). The V gene's germline CDR1 is SGDLS and CDR2 YYNGEE. The CDR3 is 13 amino acids. Trimming shortened V by 2 bases and J by 9 bases, and 12 bases separated the two germline ends. The CDR3 DNA sequence: TGTGCCAGCAGCGTTGGGGGGGAGGGGCCCCAGCATTTT. As protein: CASSVGGEGPQHF. The full variable domain, in which reference TRBV9 and TRBJ1-5 provide the parts outside the CDR3, is DSGVTQTPKHLITATGQRVTLRCSPRSGDLSVYWYQQSLDQGLQFLIQYYNGEERAKGNILERFSAQQFPDLHSELNLSSLELGDSALYFCASSVGGEGPQHFGDGTRLSIL.

The chain couples TRBV5-6 to TRBJ1-6; 7 bases map to TRBD1. Per germline, CDR1 SGHDT and CDR2 YYEEEE. V shed 4 bases, J shed 7 bases, and the junction held 2 bases outside the gene matches. The CDR3 contains 13 residues. CDR3 loop: CASSTGQNSPLHF. CDR3 DNA sequence: TGTGCCAGCAGCACGGGACAGAATTCACCCCTCCACTTT.

The gene calls are TRBV9 and TRBJ1-4; TRBD1 agrees at 8 bases. The trim removed 0 bases at V and 7 bases at J, leaving 2 bases unmatched. The germline V gene encodes CDR1 SGDLS and CDR2 YYNGEE. CDR3 length equals 14 residues. CDR3 sequence: CASSVGTGGEKLFF. CDR3 coding DNA: TGTGCCAGCAGCGTAGGTACAGGGGGTGAAAAACTGTTTTTT.

V is TRBV30 and J is TRBJ1-5; 9 bases map to TRBD1. Germline CDR1 is GTSNPN and CDR2 is SVGIG (reference sequence). The CDR3 is 16 amino acids. J was trimmed by 2 bases and V by 0 bases; bases with no gene match: 5. CDR3 residues: CAWSVNRGLGNQPQHF. The DNA of the CDR3 is TGTGCCTGGAGTGTAAACAGGGGGCTGGGCAATCAGCCCCAGCATTTT.

This chain joins TRBV6-5 and TRBJ2-7; 7 nucleotides line up with TRBD1. This CDR3 has 16 residues. Per the germline V gene, CDR1 is MNHEY and CDR2 is SVGAGI. V lost 0 bases to trimming and J lost 0 bases; unmatched junction nucleotides: 5. For the CDR3, the DNA is TGTGCCAGCAGTTACTCCTATGACAGGGCCTCCTACGAGCAGTACTTC. It yields the protein CASSYSYDRASYEQYF.

This rearrangement joins TRBV30 to TRBJ2-5, with D hard to call. Germline V CDR1 and CDR2: GTSNPN, SVGIG (reference sequence). V lost 4 bases to trimming and J lost 1 base, with 7 bases between them. The CDR3 length is 12 residues. CDR3 amino acids: CAWTQIQETQYF. CDR3 DNA: TGTGCCTGGACTCAGATCCAAGAGACCCAGTACTTC.

CDR3 DNA: TGTGCCAGTGGGCCCTCGGGACACCCTAATTCACCCCTCCACTTT. Protein product: CASGPSGHPNSPLHF. The rearrangement links TRBV19 to TRBJ1-6; possible D gene TRBD1, 6 bases. The CDR3 runs to 15 residues. Trimming pared 8 bases from V and 6 bases from J, leaving 17 bases between. Germline lookup yields CDR1 LNHDA and CDR2 SQIVND (reference sequence).

The V and J genes are TRBV5-6 and TRBJ1-1, with D maybe TRBD1 (6 bases). The CDR3 spans 13 residues. CDR1 is SGHDT and CDR2 is YYEEEE in the germline V gene. The V and J ends lost 2 bases and 10 bases respectively, with 15 bases between them. The CDR3 DNA reads as TGTGCCAGCAGCTTCAATTATGCAGGGGTAGCTTTCTTT. Protein product: CASSFNYAGVAFF.

V gene TRBV6-1 combines with J gene TRBJ2-3; 14 bases line up with TRBD2. The CDR3 is 16 amino acids. Germline V gene sequence: CDR1 MNHNS, CDR2 SASEGT. Trimming removed 4 bases from V and 8 bases from J; junction bases left unmatched: 8. CDR3 DNA: TGTGCCAGCAGTGGACGACTAGCGGGGGGGCAGGGTACGCAGTATTTT. Its translation is CASSGRLAGGQGTQYF.